Many counts were recorded for the clone carrying this T cell receptor beta chain. The junction departs from germline at one end; a sequencing error may be responsible. Other DNA sequences from this sample encode an identical CDR3 as well. This record belongs to a study of metastatic and nonmetastatic thyroid tumors. TCRdb reassembled clones from the PCR reads with MiXCR. This table holds about 50,000 clones, less than 4.5% found once. Among the patients, none had received any treatment before thyroid surgery. The length of the CDR3 is 13 residues. CDR1 and CDR2 from the germline V gene are MNHNS and SASEGT.

J is TRBJ2-5 and V is TRBV6-1; 10 bases are shared with TRBD1. The sequence derives from a female donor with papillary thyroid cancer or a benign thyroid nodule (not recorded which). Some clones in this sample may be carry-over from other donors' samples. What was sequenced was blood. In nucleotides, the CDR3 is TGTGCCAGTAGTGGGGGACAGGGGGAGACCCAGTACTTC. Residues: CASSGGQGETQYF.